This entry lists 22 T cell receptor beta chains sequenced from one sample in a study of beta chain features in type 1 diabetes (dated by TCRdb to the late 2010s). The library was built by means of the immunoSEQ multiplex PCR assay. The entire amount of isolated RNA was reverse transcribed using the High Capacity cDNA Reverse Transcription Kit, so the sequenced TCRB transcripts were expressed ones. TCRdb re-hosts the immuneACCESS table, in-frame sequences only. Its copies lack some clones; in the studies checked, an unresolved V gene accounts for under half of them, and the cause for the rest is not known. The sample contains under 450,000 clones, about 14% of them found a single time. Roughly 0.038% of the sample is held by the ten biggest clonotypes. Sequencing used naive CD4+ T cells from blood. The cell subset or site label corresponds to: true naive CD4+ T cells. Every receptor here comes from a man aged 25 to 40 in good health.

The CDR3 coding sequence is TGTGCCAGCAGGGGACTAGCGGGAGGGAACTACAATGAGCAGTTCTTC. Residues: CASRGLAGGNYNEQFF. The V gene is TRBV28, the J gene TRBJ2-1, with 16 bases lining up with TRBD2. The CDR3 has 16 amino acids. Germline CDR1 MDHEN, CDR2 SYDVKM. J was trimmed by 3 bases and V by 6 bases; bases with no gene match: 2.

To note about this clone: An end of the junction differs from the germline gene, which may be a read error. The V gene is TRBV7-7, the J gene TRBJ2-1; the D gene could be TRBD1 or TRBD2 (5 bases each). Germline V gives CDR1 SSHAT, CDR2 FNYEAQ (reference sequence). This CDR3 is built from 14 residues. The DNA for the CDR3 is TGTGCTAGCAGCTTAGCCTGGGGGAACAATGAGCAGTTCTTC. Amino acid sequence: CASSLAWGNNEQFF. Full variable domain (missing parts from reference TRBV7-7 and TRBJ2-1): GAGVSQSPRYKVTKRGQDVTLRCDPISSHATLYWYQQALGQGPEFLTYFNYEAQPDKSGLPSDRFSAERPEGSISTLTIQRTEQRDSAMYRCASSLAWGNNEQFFGPGTRLTVL.

This clone was found a few times. Different DNA sequences within this sample yield the same CDR3. The chain recombines TRBV18 with TRBJ2-5; D is uncertain. The length of the CDR3 is 13 residues. The germline V and J ends were trimmed by 2 bases and 2 bases, with 6 bases remaining between them. The germline V gene has CDR1 KGHSH and CDR2 LQKENI. The DNA for the CDR3 is TGTGCCAGCTCACCAGCGCTTCAAGAGACCCAGTACTTC. It specifies CASSPALQETQYF.

V is TRBV14 and J is TRBJ2-7; D remains ambiguous. The CDR3 length is 14 residues. Between the trimmed V and J ends, which lost 0 bases and 5 bases, there was a span of 11 bases. Germline assignment: CDR1 SGHDN and CDR2 FVKESK. This CDR3 reads CASSQERRLDEQYV. For the CDR3, the DNA is TGTGCCAGCAGCCAAGAAAGGCGGCTAGACGAGCAGTACGTC.

This clone was counted between two and nine times. The V and J genes are TRBV11-3 and TRBJ2-7; no firm D call. The germline V gene encodes CDR1 SGHNT and CDR2 YENEEA. The CDR3 is 13 residues long. Deletions cut 11 bases from V and 0 bases from J, with 14 bases between. The CDR3 DNA reads as TGTGCCGTGGCCAGAACCAACTCCTACGAGCAGTACTTC. Amino acid sequence: CAVARTNSYEQYF.

The V gene is TRBV7-2, the J gene TRBJ2-7; tentative D call: TRBD2 (5 bases). V gave up 1 base and J gave up 2 bases, with 12 bases separating them. The CDR3 is 15 amino acids. CDR1 and CDR2 from the germline V gene are SGHTA and FQGNSA. The CDR3 here is CASSLGVAFAYEQYV. As DNA, the CDR3 is TGTGCCAGCAGCTTAGGTGTAGCGTTTGCCTACGAGCAGTACGTC.

The V gene is TRBV18, the J gene TRBJ1-1; D not certain. V lost 5 bases to trimming and J lost 6 bases, with 10 bases between them. CDR3 length equals 12 residues. CDR1 and CDR2 (germline): KGHSH, LQKENI. CDR3 sequence (DNA): TGTGCCAGCTCAGCATCGGGTGCTGAAGCTTTCTTT. Translation gives CASSASGAEAFF.

This clone was recorded a few times. V gene TRBV18 combines with J gene TRBJ2-4, with unresolved D. With 0 bases removed from V and 1 base from J, the gap between germline ends came to 16 bases. The CDR3 is 18 residues long. Germline V gene sequence: CDR1 KGHSH, CDR2 LQKENI. CDR3 sequence (DNA): TGTGCCAGCTCACCACCGACAAACCCGTACGTTGCCAAAAACATTCAGTACTTC. It codes for CASSPPTNPYVAKNIQYF. The full variable domain, rest sourced from reference TRBV18 and TRBJ2-4, is NAGVMQNPRHLVRRRGQEARLRCSPMKGHSHVYWYRQLPEEGLKFMVYLQKENIIDESGMPKERFSAEFPKEGPSILRIQQVVRGDSAAYFCASSPPTNPYVAKNIQYFGAGTRLSVL.

In this sample, this clone turned up a few times. The CDR3 sequence: CASSSSRAYEQYF. CDR3 bases: TGTGCCAGCAGTTCGAGTCGGGCCTACGAGCAGTACTTC. The chain carries TRBV27 and TRBJ2-7; D is unresolved. The CDR3 totals 13 residues. Deletions cut 4 bases from V and 2 bases from J, with 9 bases between. Germline V gene lookup returns CDR1 MNHEY and CDR2 SMNVEV (reference sequence).

This chain joins TRBV7-6 and TRBJ1-4; no reliable D call. V was cut by 5 bases and J by 8 bases, with 9 bases left in between. CDR1 and CDR2 from the germline V gene are SGHVS and FNYEAQ. This CDR3 spans 12 amino acids. CDR3 protein: CASSPRGEKLFF. For the CDR3, the DNA is TGTGCCAGCAGCCCGCGAGGGGAAAAACTGTTTTTT.

This clone was seen a few times. The chain uses TRBV30 and TRBJ1-1; D unclear. V lost 0 bases to trimming and J lost 6 bases, with 20 bases between them. The germline gives CDR1 GTSNPN, CDR2 SVGIG (reference sequence). The CDR3 is made up of 16 amino acids. CDR3 DNA sequence: TGTGCCTGGAGTGTACCCAGGAACCGGGATGGTCCTGAAGCTTTCTTT. It translates to CAWSVPRNRDGPEAFF.

This clone came up a few times. This sample includes further DNA sequences coding for the same CDR3. V usage is TRBV18 and J usage is TRBJ2-5, with unresolved D. CDR3 size: 12 residues. V shed 3 bases and J shed 4 bases, with 6 bases lying between them. The germline CDR1 and CDR2 sequences are KGHSH and LQKENI. The CDR3 region is CASSPVGETQYF. CDR3 nucleotide sequence: TGTGCCAGCTCACCGGTAGGAGAGACCCAGTACTTC. Full variable domain (rest looked up from reference TRBV18 and TRBJ2-5): NAGVMQNPRHLVRRRGQEARLRCSPMKGHSHVYWYRQLPEEGLKFMVYLQKENIIDESGMPKERFSAEFPKEGPSILRIQQVVRGDSAAYFCASSPVGETQYFGPGTRLLVL.

This chain connects TRBV7-2 to TRBJ2-3; D remains ambiguous. V lost 1 base, J lost 2 bases, and 10 bases lay in between. The CDR3 covers 15 residues. Looked up from germline, CDR1 is SGHTA and CDR2 is FQGNSA. This CDR3 is CASSLEFSLTDTQYF. DNA for the CDR3: TGTGCCAGCAGCTTAGAGTTTAGCCTCACAGATACGCAGTATTTT.

This clone has just a few counts. The chain employs TRBV4-3 and TRBJ2-1, with 12 bases matching TRBD2. V shed 4 bases and J 5 bases; nucleotides not matched to a gene: 6. Germline V gene lookup returns CDR1 LGHNA and CDR2 YSLEER. This CDR3 has 16 residues. The CDR3 bases are TGCGCCAGCAGCCGCGGTCGGACTAGCGGGGACAATGAGCAGTTCTTC. Amino acids: CASSRGRTSGDNEQFF.

The chain couples TRBV10-3 to TRBJ2-1; TRBD1 aligns across 9 bases. V gave up 10 bases and J gave up 5 bases; unmatched junction bases: 12. Germline V lookup: CDR1 ENHRY, CDR2 SYGVKD. The CDR3 length is 15 residues. CDR3 amino acids: CATRPTGQGNNEQFF. CDR3 sequence (DNA): TGTGCCACCAGGCCGACGGGACAGGGTAACAATGAGCAGTTCTTC.

In this sample, this clone turned up a few times. This rearrangement joins TRBV7-8 to TRBJ2-1; D is possibly TRBD1 (6 bases). The germline V gene encodes CDR1 SGHVS and CDR2 FQNEAQ. Trimming stripped 5 bases from V and 8 bases from J, with 13 bases between. The CDR3 runs 13 residues. The CDR3 DNA follows: TGTGCCAGCAGCACGAGACAGGAGTATGAGCAGTTCTTC. This gives the protein CASSTRQEYEQFF. Using reference TRBV7-8 and TRBJ2-1 for the parts outside the CDR3, the full variable domain is GAGVSQSPRYKVAKRGQDVALRCDPISGHVSLFWYQQALGQGPEFLTYFQNEAQLDKSGLPSDRFFAERPEGSVSTLKIQRTQQEDSAVYLCASSTRQEYEQFFGPGTRLTVL.

This chain connects TRBV27 to TRBJ1-1; D uncertain. Trimming pared 3 bases from V and 6 bases from J, leaving 8 bases between. Germline V gives CDR1 MNHEY, CDR2 SMNVEV (reference sequence). The CDR3 runs to 12 residues. The CDR3 loop is CASSFPGAEAFF. CDR3 bases: TGTGCCAGCAGTTTTCCCGGCGCTGAAGCTTTCTTT.

This clone appeared a few times. The genes are TRBV25-1 and TRBJ1-1; D remains ambiguous. Trimming took off 0 bases at V and 0 bases at J, with 5 bases between the two ends. This CDR3 region has 14 residues. CDR1 and CDR2 (germline): MGHDK, SYGVNS. CDR3 nucleotide sequence: TGTGCCAGCAGTGAATACGGGATGAACACTGAAGCTTTCTTT. Its translation is CASSEYGMNTEAFF.

This clone has more than one count but fewer than ten. V usage is TRBV7-2 and J usage is TRBJ2-1; 13 nucleotides align to TRBD2. The CDR3 contains 18 residues. V trimming: 3 bases; J trimming: 4 bases; junction bases outside the gene matches: 9. The germline V gene has CDR1 SGHTA and CDR2 FQGNSA. CDR3 loop: CASSFRGTSGTKYNEQFF. The CDR3 nucleotides read TGTGCCAGCAGCTTCCGCGGGACTAGCGGGACGAAATACAATGAGCAGTTCTTC. The variable domain in full, with the rest retrieved from reference TRBV7-2 and TRBJ2-1, is GAGVSQSPSNKVTEKGKDVELRCDPISGHTALYWYRQSLGQGLEFLIYFQGNSAPDKSGLPSDRFSAERTGGSVSTLTIQRTQQEDSAVYLCASSFRGTSGTKYNEQFFGPGTRLTVL.

The chain uses TRBV18 and TRBJ1-2; 7 positions match TRBD1. CDR3 length: 13 amino acids. Germline CDR1 KGHSH, CDR2 LQKENI. V dropped 5 bases and J dropped 2; count of bases not matched to a gene: 2. The CDR3 coding sequence is TGTGCCAGCTCAAGGGACAGAAACTATGGCTACACCTTC. This codes for CASSRDRNYGYTF.

This clone was recorded once. The chain employs TRBV10-3 and TRBJ1-5, with a tentative D call TRBD1 (5 bases). The CDR3 contains 15 residues. Per germline, CDR1 ENHRY and CDR2 SYGVKD. Deletions cut 3 bases from V and 0 bases from J, with 9 bases between. The CDR3 loop reads CAISDLDSSNQPQHF. CDR3 DNA: TGTGCCATCAGTGACCTCGACAGTAGCAATCAGCCCCAGCATTTT.

The CDR3 protein is CASSLETSGVNEQFF. The CDR3, as DNA: TGTGCCAGCAGTTTGGAGACTAGCGGAGTTAATGAGCAGTTCTTC. V gene TRBV27 combines with J gene TRBJ2-1, with 9 bases matching TRBD2. J lost 7 bases, V lost 3 bases, and 7 bases had no gene match. The length of the CDR3 is 15 residues. Germline CDR1 is MNHEY and CDR2 is SMNVEV (reference sequence).